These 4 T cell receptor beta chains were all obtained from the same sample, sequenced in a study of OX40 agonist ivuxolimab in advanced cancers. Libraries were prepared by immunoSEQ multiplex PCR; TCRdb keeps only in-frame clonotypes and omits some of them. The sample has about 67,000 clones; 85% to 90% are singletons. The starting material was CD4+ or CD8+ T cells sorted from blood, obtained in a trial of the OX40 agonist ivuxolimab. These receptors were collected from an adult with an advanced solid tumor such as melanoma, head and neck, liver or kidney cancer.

The CDR3 loop is CASSPRIGSEKLFF. Written as DNA, the CDR3 is TGCGCCAGCAGTCCGAGAATTGGGAGCGAAAAACTGTTTTTT. This chain joins TRBV5-1 and TRBJ1-4; D unresolved. V was shortened by 5 bases and J by 8 bases, with 16 bases between the two germline ends. The CDR3 runs to 14 residues. The V gene's germline CDR1 is SGHRS and CDR2 YFSETQ.

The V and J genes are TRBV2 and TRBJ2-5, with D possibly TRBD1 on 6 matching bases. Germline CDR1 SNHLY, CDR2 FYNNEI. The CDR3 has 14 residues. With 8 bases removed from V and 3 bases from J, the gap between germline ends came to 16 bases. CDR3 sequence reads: CASRDDRTEETQYF. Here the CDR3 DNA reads TGTGCCAGCCGCGATGACAGGACAGAAGAGACCCAGTACTTC.

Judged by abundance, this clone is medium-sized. The CDR3 sequence: CASSYGSLNTEAFF. The CDR3 nucleotides read TGTGCCAGCAGTTACGGTAGCCTGAACACTGAAGCTTTCTTT. This chain joins TRBV6-6 and TRBJ1-1; D gene ambiguous. CDR1 is MNHNY, CDR2 SVGAGI, per germline (reference sequence). The germline V and J ends were trimmed by 2 bases and 0 bases, with 7 bases remaining between them. The CDR3 extends over 14 amino acids.

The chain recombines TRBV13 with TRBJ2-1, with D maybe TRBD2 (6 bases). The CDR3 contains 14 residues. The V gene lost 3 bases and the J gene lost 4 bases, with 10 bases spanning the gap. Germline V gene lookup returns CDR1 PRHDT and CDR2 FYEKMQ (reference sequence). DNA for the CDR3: TGTGCCAGCAGCTTGGCAGGGAGGTACAATGAGCAGTTCTTC. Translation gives CASSLAGRYNEQFF.